This T cell receptor beta chain came from a study of T-cell memory formation after mild COVID-19 (dated by TCRdb to the early 2020s). Regarding the research as a whole: TCR sequence clusters from the two donors were found to be largely donor specific. The cohort comprised two young, previously healthy adult volunteers, one female and one male. In a couple of donors, T-cell clones that expanded and contracted after mild COVID-19 were tracked by sequencing TCRalpha and TCRbeta repertoires over time.

Taken from cysteine to phenylalanine, the CDR3 has 14 residues. The sequence is cut down to CDR3 DNA, 42 bases in frame from base 1. According to the germline V gene, CDR1 reads MNHEY and CDR2 reads SVGAGI. V has 4 bases trimmed and J has 5 bases trimmed; junction bases matching no gene number 5. The data were produced on an Illumina NovaSeq 6000. TCRalpha and TCRbeta cDNA libraries were built by 5'RACE with constant-segment primers, adding sample barcodes and unique molecular identifiers. Trizol reagent was used to extract RNA from every sample. Libraries were amplified in two PCR steps, with a second sample barcode and Illumina TruSeq adapters added in the second step. The libraries were sequenced on an Illumina NovaSeq using 2 x 150 bp paired-end reads. On the study's bioinformatics: The reads were demultiplexed and collapsed into UMI-guided consensus sequences using migec v1.2.7. Using mixcr v2.1.11, UMI consensuses were aligned to TRA and TRB V and J templates and then assembled into clonotypes. A clonotype was counted as expanded or contracted only when both edgeR and NoisET called the clonotype significant, with the noise models trained on biological replicates. For edgeR calls, a false discovery rate-adjusted p below 0.01 and a log2 fold-change threshold of 1 were applied. As an exploratory analysis of dynamics, max-normalized trajectories of the 1000 most abundant clonotypes were examined by PCA with hierarchical clustering. Separately sequenced CD4+ and CD8+ repertoires were used to assign the CD4 or CD8 phenotype of responding clones. Using fastp trimming at Q25 and MiXCR clonotype assembly, TCRdb reanalyzed the public sequencing data and kept in-frame beta chains. Under each unique CDR3 protein, matching rows form one entry showing the most common genes and DNA. TCRdb assigned the V and J calls; the authors' analysis was not used. Across this sample there are under 600,000 distinct CDR3 sequences, with about a fifth seen only once. In total, the top ten clones hold about 8.4% of the sample.

Ficoll-Paque density gradient centrifugation was used to isolate PBMCs. This clonotype occurred a few times. Its target antigen remains unknown. There are no base qualities to consult, and no much larger clone falls within one base. Study-wide findings and limitations: Contracting CD4+ clones turned up mainly in the CM and EM memory subsets, whereas EMRA was where CD8+ clones were enriched. The second-wave clones that peaked on day 37 were not confirmed to be SARS-CoV-2 specific. Clones contracting from day 15 to 85 had balanced CD4/CD8 phenotypes, while a second wave expanding from day 15 to 37 was biased towards CD4+. The study covered only a couple of mild cases, and larger cohorts including severe cases with pre-infection samples were considered necessary. Some responding clones were detected in pre-infection memory, suggesting pre-existing cross-reactive memory T cells joined the SARS-CoV-2 response.

Sequencing used PBMCs or a T cell subset sorted from them (not recorded which). This sequence uses TRBV6-5 and TRBJ1-1; 9 middle bases align to TRBD1. This TCR was sampled from an adult woman who had mild COVID-19 (a few samples of this study predate the infection). The sample titles of this study are shuffled in the database, so cell type and time point are left out; the donor was told from shared clones. The DNA sequence is as follows: TGTGCCAGCAGTTCCGGGACAGGGAGAACTGAAGCTTTCTTT. It is translated as CASSSGTGRTEAFF.